This T cell receptor beta chain was observed in a study of response to subunit inactivated influenza vaccine. This clonotype has more than one count but fewer than ten. Its specificity is unknown. Overall study results and limits: New T cells are recruited in small numbers by each seasonal influenza vaccination, according to the authors' suggestion.

MiXCR, run by TCRdb on the RT-PCR reads, gives a single entry per CDR3 protein. The data hold 650,000 to 800,000 distinct CDR3 sequences, with approximately 14% observed a single time. The CDR3 is 14 residues long. Germline V gene sequence: CDR1 SQVTM, CDR2 ANQGSEA. Trimming pared 6 bases from V and 6 bases from J, leaving 21 bases between. The clonotype comes from a man between 45 and 60 years old who received an inactivated influenza vaccine. V is TRBV29-1 and J is TRBJ2-7; D might be TRBD1 (5 bases). The specimen was PBMCs from blood, collected approximately 15 days before vaccination. The CDR3 region is CSVGPASGWGEQYF. CDR3 bases: TGCAGCGTGGGGCCGGCATCGGGCTGGGGCGAGCAGTACTTC.